Following are 20 T cell receptor beta chains from one sample sequenced in a study of T cell clonality in common variable immunodeficiency. Assay: immunoSEQ multiplex PCR; the TCRdb copy retains only in-frame clones and omits some. Observed in the sample are roughly 34,000 clones, none of them singletons. The sequencing input was peripheral blood mononuclear cells. The receptors originated from a person aged 18 to 75 in good health.

This clone was picked up a small number of times. The read ends 3 residues before the CDR3 terminus; that terminus is restored from the germline J gene. The rearrangement links TRBV7-9 to TRBJ2-5; D is undetermined. Germline V lookup: CDR1 SEHNR, CDR2 FQNEAQ (reference sequence). Trimming removed 1 base at V and 6 bases at J, with 6 bases between. The CDR3 is 12 residues long. This CDR3 is CASSLDNQTQYF. The CDR3 DNA, read in part, is TGTGCCAGCAGCTTAGACAATCAGACC.

This clone was seen at least ten times. Read sequence stops 3 residues before the CDR3 end, and the germline J gene provides the missing end. This chain joins TRBV18 and TRBJ2-3; tentatively, D is TRBD2 (5 bases). The germline gives CDR1 KGHSH, CDR2 LQKENI. This CDR3 has 14 amino acids. Trimming removed 5 bases from V and 0 bases from J, with 9 bases in between. The CDR3 bases that were read are TGTGCCAGCTCATGGCGGACTAGCACAGATACG. Its translation is CASSWRTSTDT. The full CDR3 reads CASSWRTSTDTQYF.

This clone was detected ten times or more. The CDR3 goes on 3 residues after the read ends, and that part is filled in from the germline J gene. The V gene is TRBV4-2, the J gene TRBJ1-4; the match to TRBD1 covers 8 bases. Per the germline V gene, CDR1 is LGHNA and CDR2 is YNFKEQ. CDR3 size: 17 residues. V shed 4 bases and J 2 bases; nucleotides not matched to a gene: 9. The CDR3 loop is CASSPTPGGATNEKLFF. The sequenced part of the CDR3 DNA is TGTGCCAGCAGCCCCACACCAGGGGGCGCGACTAATGAAAAA.

This clone was picked up many times. From the germline J gene comes the end of the CDR3, since the read stops 3 residues before it. The genes are TRBV6-2 or TRBV6-3 and TRBJ1-2, with TRBD1 matching 11 bases. With 4 bases clipped from V and 7 bases from J, the junction kept 5 bases outside the gene matches. This CDR3 comprises 14 residues. Germline V gives CDR1 MNHEY, CDR2 SVGEGT. The CDR3 reads CASSSSGTGGGYTF. The covered CDR3 bases are TGTGCCAGCAGTTCCTCCGGGACAGGGGGTGGC.

Comments on this clone: The missing CDR3 end, 3 residues past where the read stops, is filled in from the germline J gene. The rearrangement links TRBV7-9 to TRBJ2-1; a weak D match, TRBD1 (6 bases). In germline, CDR1 is SEHNR, CDR2 FQNEAQ (reference sequence). The V and J ends lost 5 bases and 7 bases respectively, with 18 bases between them. This CDR3 is built from 15 residues. Incomplete CDR3 DNA: TGTGCCAGCAGCCTTATACTCACAGGGCAGAATGAG. The encoded protein is CASSLILTGQNE. The whole CDR3 sequence is CASSLILTGQNEQFF.

This clone was counted many times. Read data end 3 residues before the CDR3 end; the end is taken from the germline J gene. The chain uses TRBV19 and TRBJ2-5; 7 bases are shared with TRBD2. Trimming cost V 5 bases and J 5 bases; bases outside gene matches: 5. Germline values: CDR1 LNHDA, CDR2 SQIVND (reference sequence). The CDR3 is made up of 13 amino acids. Partial CDR3 DNA: TGTGCCAGTAGTCAAGCGGGACGGGAGACC. Translating gives CASSQAGRET. The entire CDR3 reads CASSQAGRETQYF.

The sample holds many counts of this clone. The read is 3 residues too short to cover the CDR3 end, so that end is filled in from the germline J gene. The chain carries TRBV20-1 and TRBJ1-5; perhaps TRBD1 as D (6 bases). The CDR3 runs 16 residues. V lost 5 bases, J lost 0 bases, and 17 bases lay in between. Germline V gene lookup returns CDR1 DFQATT and CDR2 SNEGSKA (reference sequence). CDR3 amino acids: CSAGRTETYSNQPQHF. The sequenced CDR3 bases are TGCAGTGCTGGACGGACAGAAACTTATAGCAATCAGCCC.

Ten or more counts support this clone. The read ends 3 residues shy of where the CDR3 ends; the end is completed using the germline J gene. This chain uses TRBV9 with TRBJ2-3, with D unclear. V lost 2 bases and J 6 bases, leaving 16 bases between the germline ends. This CDR3 is 15 amino acids long. Germline CDR1 is SGDLS and CDR2 is YYNGEE. CDR3 residues: CASSVGSSRLDTQYF. CDR3 bases read: TGTGCCAGCAGCGTTGGGTCTTCCAGGTTGGATACG.

This clone was detected many times. The read falls 3 residues short of the CDR3 end, and the missing part is taken from the germline J gene. The J gene is TRBJ2-7, the V gene TRBV7-9; D perhaps matches TRBD2 (6 bases). Germline assignment: CDR1 SEHNR and CDR2 FQNEAQ (reference sequence). The ends were cut back, 5 bases at V and 1 base at J, with 12 bases in the middle. The CDR3 spans 14 residues. CDR3 region: CASSRDSDSYEQYF. The DNA read from the CDR3 is TGTGCCAGCAGCCGGGACTCCGATTCCTACGAG.

This clone was picked up many times. The CDR3 end lies 3 residues beyond the end of the read and is filled in from the germline J gene. J is TRBJ2-3 and V is TRBV10-3, with a weak D call TRBD2 (5 bases). The CDR3 contains 16 residues. V was trimmed by 0 bases and J by 3 bases, leaving 13 bases between them. CDR1 and CDR2 from the germline V gene are ENHRY and SYGVKD. CDR3 protein: CAISESTNCCTDTQYF. The sequenced CDR3 bases are TGTGCCATCAGTGAGTCGACTAACTGTTGTACAGATACG.

This clone was observed many times. The read stops 3 residues short of the end of the CDR3; the missing end is completed from the germline J gene. The chain recombines TRBV7-2 with TRBJ1-2; perhaps TRBD1 as D (6 bases). Germline CDR1 is SGHTA and CDR2 is FQGNSA. V lost 3 bases, J lost 4 bases, and 9 bases lay in between. CDR3 size: 13 residues. Incomplete CDR3 DNA: TGTGCCAGCAGCTTGGACAGCGGCTATGGC. It yields the protein CASSLDSGYG. The full CDR3 protein is CASSLDSGYGYTF.

This clone was found many times. Sequencing ends 3 residues short of the CDR3 end; the germline J gene provides the rest. The V gene is TRBV7-9, the J gene TRBJ2-3; a possible D gene is TRBD2 (7 bases). CDR1 and CDR2 (germline): SEHNR, FQNEAQ (reference sequence). V was cut by 6 bases and J by 5 bases, with 18 bases left in between. The CDR3 loop spans 15 amino acids. Incomplete CDR3 DNA: TGTGCCAGCAGTCAACTACCCGGGGGGCTAGATACG. Amino acid sequence: CASSQLPGGLDT. The full CDR3 sequence reads CASSQLPGGLDTQYF.

This clone was seen at least ten times. The read finishes 3 residues shy of the CDR3 end, and the germline J gene is used to complete it. The chain combines TRBV4-1 with TRBJ1-5; D gene unclear. The V gene lost 0 bases and the J gene lost 2 bases, with 5 bases spanning the gap. This CDR3 is built from 14 residues. CDR1 is MGHRA, CDR2 YSYEKL, per germline. CDR3 residues: CASSQDWRNQPQHF. The sequenced part of the CDR3 DNA is TGCGCCAGCAGCCAAGATTGGCGCAATCAGCCC.

This clone was detected many times. The CDR3 end falls 3 residues outside the read, so it is completed with the germline J gene. The rearrangement uses TRBV12-5 and TRBJ1-5; D perhaps matches TRBD1 (5 bases). The germline CDR1 and CDR2 sequences are LGHNT and FRNRAP. CDR3 length: 17 amino acids. Trimming pared 4 bases from V and 2 bases from J, leaving 18 bases between. CDR3 DNA (partial): TGTGCTAGTGGTTCCCGGCCCAGGGAGGGAGGCAATCAGCCC. It specifies CASGSRPREGGNQP. The full CDR3 protein is CASGSRPREGGNQPQHF.

In its sample, this clone was seen many times. The read stops 3 residues short of the end of the CDR3; the missing end is completed from the germline J gene. The chain employs TRBV19 and TRBJ2-1; D ambiguous. Germline V gene data show CDR1 as LNHDA and CDR2 as SQIVND (reference sequence). The CDR3 contains 16 residues. V lost 3 bases and J 5 bases, leaving 17 bases between the germline ends. CDR3 region: CASSMGAGKGNNEQFF. CDR3 bases read: TGTGCCAGTAGTATGGGCGCAGGTAAAGGTAACAATGAG. Combining the CDR3 with reference TRBV19 and TRBJ2-1 gives the whole variable domain DGGITQSPKYLFRKEGQNVTLSCEQNLNHDAMYWYRQDPGQGLRLIYYSQIVNDFQKGDIAEGYSVSREKKESFPLTVTSAQKNPTAFYLCASSMGAGKGNNEQFFGPGTRLTVL.

The sample holds many counts of this clone. The read is 3 residues too short to cover the CDR3 end, so that end is filled in from the germline J gene. The V call is TRBV6-2 or TRBV6-3, the J call TRBJ2-1; 9 nucleotides line up with TRBD2. The length of the CDR3 is 14 residues. J was trimmed by 5 bases and V by 5 bases; bases with no gene match: 4. Looked up from germline, CDR1 is MNHEY and CDR2 is SVGEGT. CDR3: CASSKRGDNNEQFF. CDR3 bases read: TGTGCCAGCAGTAAGCGGGGGGACAACAATGAG.

This clone occurred many times. The read stops 3 residues short of the end of the CDR3; the missing end is completed from the germline J gene. V is TRBV20-1 and J is TRBJ1-5; tentative D call: TRBD1 (5 bases). The germline V gene has CDR1 DFQATT and CDR2 SNEGSKA (reference sequence). The CDR3 has 14 amino acids. V gave up 4 bases and J gave up 1 base, with 11 bases separating them. CDR3 bases read: TGCAGTGCTAAGGTCCAGGGCAGCAATCAGCCC. Protein: CSAKVQGSNQP. From start to end, the CDR3 is CSAKVQGSNQPQHF.

This clone was detected ten times or more. The sequenced CDR3 bases are TGCAGCGTTAAAGGACAGTACACAGATACG. It yields the protein CSVKGQYTDT. The complete CDR3 protein is CSVKGQYTDTQYF. V and J are TRBV29-1 and TRBJ2-3, with TRBD1 as a possible D gene (6 bases). The read finishes 3 residues shy of the CDR3 end, and the germline J gene is used to complete it. This CDR3 spans 13 amino acids. The ends were cut back, 5 bases at V and 2 bases at J, with 11 bases in the middle. Germline CDR1 SQVTM, CDR2 ANQGSEA.

This clone was counted ten times or more. The read is 3 residues too short to cover the CDR3 end, so that end is filled in from the germline J gene. The genes are TRBV5-4 and TRBJ2-5, with a possible D match to TRBD1 (5 bases). In germline, CDR1 is SGHNT, CDR2 YYREEE (reference sequence). The CDR3 has 14 residues. V lost 0 bases and J 3 bases, leaving 9 bases between the germline ends. CDR3 DNA (partial): TGTGCCAGCAGCTTGGGACAGATAAAAGAGACC. It yields the protein CASSLGQIKET. The whole CDR3 reads CASSLGQIKETQYF.

The sample holds many counts of this clone. The read falls 3 residues short of the CDR3 end, and the missing part is taken from the germline J gene. The chain carries TRBV20-1 and TRBJ2-1; perhaps TRBD1 as D (5 bases). CDR1 is DFQATT and CDR2 is SNEGSKA in the germline V gene (reference sequence). The CDR3 loop spans 16 amino acids. V was cut by 0 bases and J by 9 bases, with 21 bases left in between. Incomplete CDR3 DNA: TGCAGTGCTAGAGATAGGTTTCGAGCCGACAGTCCTGAG. Translated, it gives CSARDRFRADSPE. The full-length CDR3 reads as CSARDRFRADSPEQFF.